This T cell receptor beta chain was captured by sequencing in a study of T cells in Graves' hyperthyroidism and ophthalmopathy. The table lists this clonotype with many counts. The antigen is undetermined. At least 3 on the Clinical Activity Score was recorded for ophthalmopathy patients, who also had NOSPECS grade at least 4 and duration under 3 months. Diagnosing involved the use of clinical symptoms, serum thyroxine and TRAb, thyroid ultrasound and orbital computed tomography. Using 10 ml of fresh peripheral blood, PBMCs were prepared. Germline loops: CDR1 SEHNR, CDR2 FQNEAQ (reference sequence). The CDR3 runs 14 residues. The V end lost 5 bases, the J end lost 4 bases, and 11 bases lay between the germline ends. The TCR beta CDR3 regions underwent amplification using RNA transcripts as the source. A set of HTBI primers served as the primers for a first-round RT-PCR of the TCR CDR3. TCRdb reanalysed the multiplex PCR reads using MiXCR and keeps one entry per CDR3 protein. The profile shows fewer than 450,000 distinct CDR3 sequences, around an eighth of them singletons.

Study results and caveats: A model of 13 V-J features distinguished ophthalmopathy from stable hyperthyroidism.

The specimen sequenced was blood. V usage is TRBV7-9 and J usage is TRBJ2-2; D is uncertain. The TCR originated in a man in his fifties or sixties with Graves' ophthalmopathy. The chain's CDR3 is CASSPLRSTGELFF. Written as DNA, the CDR3 is TGTGCCAGCAGCCCCCTTCGGAGCACCGGGGAGCTGTTTTTT.